The clone carrying this TCR beta chain was seen a handful of times. Its target is not known. The PCR made use of 60 Vbeta and 13 Jbeta primers. Method: immunoSEQ multiplex PCR; TCRdb's copy keeps in-frame clones and lacks some. The sample contains about 98,000 clones, around two thirds of which appear only once. The record originates from a study of cytomegalovirus exposure and HLA in healthy donors. Study-level results: A cluster of highly shared sequence variants was likely a sequencing artifact.

The receptor was isolated from a male donor in good health and CMV-seronegative. Material: PBMCs.

The CDR3 loop reads CASSEFGLQNTEAFF. CDR3 DNA: TGTGCCAGCAGTGAATTTGGACTCCAGAACACTGAAGCTTTCTTT. The chain links TRBV2 to TRBJ1-1; D gene uncertain. This CDR3 comprises 15 residues. The germline gives CDR1 SNHLY, CDR2 FYNNEI. The V gene lost 2 bases and the J gene lost 1 base, with 11 bases spanning the gap.